Listed here is a single TCR beta chain. This sample was taken from a study of blood T cell repertoires in COVID-19. Study overall: The samples span acute and convalescent COVID-19 from the United States, Italy and Spain. PBMCs, B-cell-depleted T cells, or T cells were the source of the cDNA or gDNA that made up the material.

Authors' analysis steps: Amplification with reference gene primers provided the estimates of nucleated cell counts. The repertoire was sequenced with immunoSEQ multiplex PCR; TCRdb's copy has only in-frame clones and lacks some. That table is the source of V, J and clone size, and D and trimming were worked out from the DNA. The data contain under 250,000 clones, over 80% of them seen just once; the ten biggest clones take up just under 6.5%. The source is a woman aged 60-75 years with active or convalescent COVID-19. Sequences were obtained from peripheral blood.

In nucleotides, the CDR3 is TGTGCCAGCAGCCGCGGACTAGCGGGGGGGAAAGAGACCCAGTACTTC. This translates into CASSRGLAGGKETQYF. The chain joins TRBV3-1 (or the pseudogene TRBV3-2) to TRBJ2-5; 15 nucleotides line up with TRBD2. In germline, CDR1 is LGHDT, CDR2 YNNKEL (reference sequence). The ends lost 4 bases at V and 3 bases at J; junction bases unmatched: 3. The CDR3 runs 16 residues.